This TCR beta chain is drawn from a study of identical twins. Germline V gives CDR1 SGHRS, CDR2 YFSETQ. The CDR3 is 15 amino acids. Germline trimming cut 2 bases from V and 5 bases from J; bases unmatched to any gene: 8. From the 5' RACE reads, TCRdb called clonotypes with MiXCR, one entry per CDR3 protein. The sample lists about 900,000 distinct CDR3 sequences; around an eighth were seen once. The sample was also linked to a second study, of yellow fever vaccine responses in identical twins.

This TCR derives from a woman between 18 and 29 years old in good health. Sequenced input: PBMCs. This chain links TRBV5-1 with TRBJ1-1; 8 nucleotides match TRBD1. The DNA of the CDR3 is TGCGCCAGCAGCTTCGGAGACAGGGGAGTAACTGAAGCTTTCTTT. It codes for CASSFGDRGVTEAFF.